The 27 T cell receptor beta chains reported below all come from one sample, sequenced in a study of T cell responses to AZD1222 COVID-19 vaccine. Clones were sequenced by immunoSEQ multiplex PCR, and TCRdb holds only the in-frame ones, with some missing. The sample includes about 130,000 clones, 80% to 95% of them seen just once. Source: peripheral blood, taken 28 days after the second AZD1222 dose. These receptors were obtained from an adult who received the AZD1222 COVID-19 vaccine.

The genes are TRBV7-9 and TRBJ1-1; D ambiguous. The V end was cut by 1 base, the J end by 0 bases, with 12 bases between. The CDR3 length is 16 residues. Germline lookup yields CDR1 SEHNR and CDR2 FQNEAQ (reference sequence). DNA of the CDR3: TGTGCCAGCAGCTTAGGGGTAACGGGTTTGAACACTGAAGCTTTCTTT. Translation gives CASSLGVTGLNTEAFF. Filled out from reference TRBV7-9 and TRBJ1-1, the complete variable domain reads DTGVSQNPRHKITKRGQNVTFRCDPISEHNRLYWYRQTLGQGPEFLTYFQNEAQLEKSRLLSDRFSAERPKGSFSTLEIQRTEQGDSAMYLCASSLGVTGLNTEAFFGQGTRLTVV.

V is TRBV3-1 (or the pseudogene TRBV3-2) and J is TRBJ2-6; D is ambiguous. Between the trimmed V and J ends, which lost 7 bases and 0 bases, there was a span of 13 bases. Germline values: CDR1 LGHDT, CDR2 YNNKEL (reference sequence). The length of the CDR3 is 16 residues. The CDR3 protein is CASTPVLSSGANVLTF. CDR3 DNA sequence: TGTGCCAGCACCCCAGTTCTTAGCTCTGGGGCCAACGTCCTGACTTTC.

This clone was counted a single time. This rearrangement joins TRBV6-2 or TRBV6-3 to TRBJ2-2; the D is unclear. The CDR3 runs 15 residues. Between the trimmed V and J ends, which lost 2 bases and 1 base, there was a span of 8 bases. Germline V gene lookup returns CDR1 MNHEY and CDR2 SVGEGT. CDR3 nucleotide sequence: TGTGCCAGCAGTTACGCCGTATTGAACACCGGGGAGCTGTTTTTT. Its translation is CASSYAVLNTGELFF.

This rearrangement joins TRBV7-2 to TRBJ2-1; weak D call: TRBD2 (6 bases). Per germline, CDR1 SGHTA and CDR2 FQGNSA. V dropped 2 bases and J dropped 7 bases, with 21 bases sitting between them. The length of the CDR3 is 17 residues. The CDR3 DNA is TGTGCCAGCAGCTTAATATGGGGACTTAAGCGCGGGAATGAGCAGTTCTTC. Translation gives CASSLIWGLKRGNEQFF. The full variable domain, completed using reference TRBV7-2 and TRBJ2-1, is GAGVSQSPSNKVTEKGKDVELRCDPISGHTALYWYRQSLGQGLEFLIYFQGNSAPDKSGLPSDRFSAERTGGSVSTLTIQRTQQEDSAVYLCASSLIWGLKRGNEQFFGPGTRLTVL.

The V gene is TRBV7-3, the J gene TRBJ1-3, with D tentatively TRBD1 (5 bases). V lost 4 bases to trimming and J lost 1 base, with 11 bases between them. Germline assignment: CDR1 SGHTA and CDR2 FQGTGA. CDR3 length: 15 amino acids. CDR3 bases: TGTGCCAGCAGCTCCCAGGGTGGTTCTGGAAACACCATATATTTT. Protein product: CASSSQGGSGNTIYF.

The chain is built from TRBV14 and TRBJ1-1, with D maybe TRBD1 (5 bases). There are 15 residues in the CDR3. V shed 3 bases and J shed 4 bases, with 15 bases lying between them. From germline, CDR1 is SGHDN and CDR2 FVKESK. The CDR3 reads CASSHRLGGGTEAFF. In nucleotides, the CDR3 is TGTGCCAGCAGCCATCGCCTCGGGGGAGGCACTGAAGCTTTCTTT.

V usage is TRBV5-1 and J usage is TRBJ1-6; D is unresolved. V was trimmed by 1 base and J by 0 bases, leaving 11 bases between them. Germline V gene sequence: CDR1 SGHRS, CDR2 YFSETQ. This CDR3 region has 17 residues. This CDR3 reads CASSLTAQSSYNSPLHF. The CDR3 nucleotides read TGCGCCAGCAGCTTGACAGCCCAGAGCTCCTATAATTCACCCCTCCACTTT.

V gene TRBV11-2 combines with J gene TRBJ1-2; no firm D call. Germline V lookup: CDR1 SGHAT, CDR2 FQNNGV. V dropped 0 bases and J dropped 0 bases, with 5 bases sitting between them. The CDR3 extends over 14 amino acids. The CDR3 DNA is TGTGCCAGCAGCTTAGAAGGGACTAACTATGGCTACACCTTC. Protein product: CASSLEGTNYGYTF.

The CDR3 protein is CASSRGGSRVSTDTQYF. CDR3 nucleotides: TGTGCCAGCAGTCGAGGGGGGTCCAGGGTTAGCACAGATACGCAGTATTTT. The gene calls are TRBV7-7 and TRBJ2-3; D is possibly TRBD1 or TRBD2 (6 bases each). V shed 6 bases and J shed 0 bases, with 19 bases lying between them. Germline lookup yields CDR1 SSHAT and CDR2 FNYEAQ (reference sequence). The CDR3 covers 17 residues.

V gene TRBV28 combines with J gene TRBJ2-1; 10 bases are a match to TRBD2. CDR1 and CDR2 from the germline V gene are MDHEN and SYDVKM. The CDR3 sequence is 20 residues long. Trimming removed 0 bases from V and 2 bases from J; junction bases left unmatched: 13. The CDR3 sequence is CASSLWASGSLRPTYNEQFF. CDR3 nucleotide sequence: TGTGCCAGCAGTTTATGGGCTAGCGGGAGCTTACGACCGACCTACAATGAGCAGTTCTTC.

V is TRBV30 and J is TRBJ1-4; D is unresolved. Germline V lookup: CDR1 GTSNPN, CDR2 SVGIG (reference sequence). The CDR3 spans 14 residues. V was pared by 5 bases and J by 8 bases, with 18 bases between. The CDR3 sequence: CAWSPSSVGEKLFF. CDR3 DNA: TGTGCCTGGTCCCCATCCTCGGTGGGAGAAAAACTGTTTTTT.

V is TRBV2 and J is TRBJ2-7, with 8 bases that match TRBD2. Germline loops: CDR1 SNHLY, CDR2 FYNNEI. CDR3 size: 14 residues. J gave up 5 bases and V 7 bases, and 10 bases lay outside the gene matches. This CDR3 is CASTWRGAGDEQYF. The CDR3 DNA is TGTGCCAGCACCTGGCGGGGGGCCGGGGACGAGCAGTACTTC.

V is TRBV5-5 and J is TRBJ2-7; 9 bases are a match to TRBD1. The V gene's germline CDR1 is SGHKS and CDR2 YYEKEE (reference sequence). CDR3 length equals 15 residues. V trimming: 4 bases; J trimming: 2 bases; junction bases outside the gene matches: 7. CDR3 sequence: CASSRRDRVTYEQYF. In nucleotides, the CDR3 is TGTGCCAGCAGCCGCCGGGACAGGGTCACCTACGAGCAGTACTTC.

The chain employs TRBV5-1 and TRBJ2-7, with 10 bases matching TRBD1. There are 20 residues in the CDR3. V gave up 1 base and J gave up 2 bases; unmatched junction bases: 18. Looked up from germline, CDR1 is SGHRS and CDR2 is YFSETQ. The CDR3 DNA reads TGCGCCAGCAGCTTGTTTAGTAGGACAGGGGGGCGGGAGCCGACCTACGAGCAGTACTTC. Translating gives CASSLFSRTGGREPTYEQYF.

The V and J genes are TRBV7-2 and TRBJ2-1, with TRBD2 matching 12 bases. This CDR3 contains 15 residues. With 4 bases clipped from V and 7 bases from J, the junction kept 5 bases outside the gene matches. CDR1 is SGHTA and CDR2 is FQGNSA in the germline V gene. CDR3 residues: CASSSLAGGPNEQFF. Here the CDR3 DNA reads TGTGCCAGCAGCTCGCTAGCGGGGGGGCCGAATGAGCAGTTCTTC.

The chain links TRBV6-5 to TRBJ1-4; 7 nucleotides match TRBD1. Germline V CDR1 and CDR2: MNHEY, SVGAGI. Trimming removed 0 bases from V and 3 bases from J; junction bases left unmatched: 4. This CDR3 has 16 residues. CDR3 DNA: TGTGCCAGCAGTTACTCGATTGGGACAGCTAATGAAAAACTGTTTTTT. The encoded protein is CASSYSIGTANEKLFF.

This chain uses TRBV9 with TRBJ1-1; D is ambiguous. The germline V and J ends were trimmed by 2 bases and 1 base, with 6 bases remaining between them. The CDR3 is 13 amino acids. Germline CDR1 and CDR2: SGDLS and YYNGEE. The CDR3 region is CASSVVRNTEAFF. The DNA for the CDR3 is TGTGCCAGCAGCGTTGTCCGGAACACTGAAGCTTTCTTT.

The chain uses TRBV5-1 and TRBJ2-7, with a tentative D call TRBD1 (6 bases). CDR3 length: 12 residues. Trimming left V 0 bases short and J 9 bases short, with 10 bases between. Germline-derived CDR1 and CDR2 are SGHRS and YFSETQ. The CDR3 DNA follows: TGCGCCAGCAGCTTGGAACAGGGCATGCAGTACTTC. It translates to CASSLEQGMQYF.

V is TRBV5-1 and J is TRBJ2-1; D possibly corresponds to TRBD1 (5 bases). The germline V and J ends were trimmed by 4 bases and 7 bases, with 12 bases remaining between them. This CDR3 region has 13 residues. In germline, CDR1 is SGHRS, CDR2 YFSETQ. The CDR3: CASSVGAQNEQFF. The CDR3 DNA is TGCGCCAGCAGCGTTGGGGCACAGAATGAGCAGTTCTTC.

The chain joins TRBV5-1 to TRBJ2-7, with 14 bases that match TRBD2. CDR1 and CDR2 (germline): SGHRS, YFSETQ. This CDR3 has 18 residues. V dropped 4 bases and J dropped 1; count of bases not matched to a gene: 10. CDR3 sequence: CASSVRGLAGAQSYEQYF. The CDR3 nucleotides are TGCGCCAGCAGCGTCCGGGGACTAGCGGGGGCCCAATCCTACGAGCAGTACTTC.

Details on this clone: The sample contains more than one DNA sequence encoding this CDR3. The CDR3 coding sequence is TGTGCCAGCAGCCTGGAGGGGGGCGCTGAAGCTTTCTTT. Translating gives CASSLEGGAEAFF. The V and J genes are TRBV5-4 and TRBJ1-1, with TRBD1 as a possible D gene (6 bases). V lost 4 bases to trimming and J lost 6 bases, with 13 bases between them. This CDR3 contains 13 residues. Germline V CDR1 and CDR2: SGHNT, YYREEE (reference sequence).

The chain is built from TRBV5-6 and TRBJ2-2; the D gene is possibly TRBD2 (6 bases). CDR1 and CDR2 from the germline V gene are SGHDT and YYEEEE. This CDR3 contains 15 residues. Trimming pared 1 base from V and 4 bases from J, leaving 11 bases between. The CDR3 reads CASSLRRVGTGELFF. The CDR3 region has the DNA TGTGCCAGCAGCTTGCGGAGGGTTGGCACCGGGGAGCTGTTTTTT.

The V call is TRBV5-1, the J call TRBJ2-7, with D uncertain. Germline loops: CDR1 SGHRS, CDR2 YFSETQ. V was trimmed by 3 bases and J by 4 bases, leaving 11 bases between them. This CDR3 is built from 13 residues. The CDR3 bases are TGCGCCAGCAGCTCGGGCTCGGGTTACGAGCAGTACTTC. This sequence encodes CASSSGSGYEQYF.

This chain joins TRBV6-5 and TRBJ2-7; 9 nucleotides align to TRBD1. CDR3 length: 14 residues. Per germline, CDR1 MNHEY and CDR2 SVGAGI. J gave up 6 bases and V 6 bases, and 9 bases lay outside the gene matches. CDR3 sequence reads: CASSYLQGASEQYF. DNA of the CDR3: TGTGCCAGCAGCTATCTACAGGGGGCCAGCGAGCAGTACTTC.

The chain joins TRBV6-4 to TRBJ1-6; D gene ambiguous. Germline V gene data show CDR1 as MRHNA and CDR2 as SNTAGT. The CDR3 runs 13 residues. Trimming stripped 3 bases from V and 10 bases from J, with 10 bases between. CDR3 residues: CASSERERSPLHF. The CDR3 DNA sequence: TGTGCCAGCAGTGAACGGGAGCGCTCACCCCTCCACTTT.

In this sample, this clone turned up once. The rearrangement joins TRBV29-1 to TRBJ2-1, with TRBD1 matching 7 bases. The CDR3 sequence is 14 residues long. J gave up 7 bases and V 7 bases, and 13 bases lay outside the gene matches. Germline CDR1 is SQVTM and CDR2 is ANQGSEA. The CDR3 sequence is CSASRDSPPNEQFF. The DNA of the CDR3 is TGCAGCGCGTCCCGGGACAGTCCCCCTAATGAGCAGTTCTTC.

The CDR3 sequence is CASSLVLADYEQYF. CDR3 nucleotide sequence: TGTGCCAGCAGCTTAGTACTAGCGGATTACGAGCAGTACTTC. The rearrangement uses TRBV7-2 and TRBJ2-7; 8 bases agree with TRBD2. V was clipped by 1 base and J by 4 bases; unmatched bases: 3. CDR3 size: 14 residues. Germline CDR1 SGHTA, CDR2 FQGNSA. The full variable domain, its missing parts supplied by reference TRBV7-2 and TRBJ2-7, is GAGVSQSPSNKVTEKGKDVELRCDPISGHTALYWYRQSLGQGLEFLIYFQGNSAPDKSGLPSDRFSAERTGGSVSTLTIQRTQQEDSAVYLCASSLVLADYEQYFGPGTRLTVT.